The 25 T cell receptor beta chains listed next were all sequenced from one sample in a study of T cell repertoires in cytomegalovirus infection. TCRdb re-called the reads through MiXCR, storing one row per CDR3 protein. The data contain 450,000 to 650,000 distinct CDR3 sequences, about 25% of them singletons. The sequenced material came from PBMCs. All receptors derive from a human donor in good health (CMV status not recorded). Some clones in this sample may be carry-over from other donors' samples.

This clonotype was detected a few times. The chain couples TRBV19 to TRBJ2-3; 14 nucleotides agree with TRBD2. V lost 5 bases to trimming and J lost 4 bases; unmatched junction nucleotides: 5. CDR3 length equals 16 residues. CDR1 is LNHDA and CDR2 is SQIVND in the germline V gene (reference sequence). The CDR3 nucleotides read TGTGCCAGTAGTTCCGGACTAGCGGGAGGACCAGATACGCAGTATTTT. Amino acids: CASSSGLAGGPDTQYF. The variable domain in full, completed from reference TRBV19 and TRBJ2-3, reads DGGITQSPKYLFRKEGQNVTLSCEQNLNHDAMYWYRQDPGQGLRLIYYSQIVNDFQKGDIAEGYSVSREKKESFPLTVTSAQKNPTAFYLCASSSGLAGGPDTQYFGPGTRLTVL.

CDR3 DNA: TGTGCCAGCAGTTACGGGGCCGCGCCGAGCTCCTACAATGAGCAGTTCTTC. Amino acids: CASSYGAAPSSYNEQFF. J is TRBJ2-1 and V is TRBV6-6; TRBD1 is a possible D gene (5 bases). V lost 2 bases and J lost 0, with 14 bases in between. This CDR3 is 17 amino acids long. Germline V gene lookup returns CDR1 MNHNY and CDR2 SVGAGI (reference sequence).

The CDR3: CASSLGLRVEQYF. The CDR3 coding sequence is TGTGCCAGCAGCTTAGGACTCAGGGTCGAGCAGTACTTC. This chain joins TRBV7-2 and TRBJ2-7; a possible D gene is TRBD1 (5 bases). Trimming shortened V by 1 base and J by 6 bases, and 10 bases separated the two germline ends. CDR1 is SGHTA, CDR2 FQGNSA, per germline. This CDR3 is 13 amino acids long.

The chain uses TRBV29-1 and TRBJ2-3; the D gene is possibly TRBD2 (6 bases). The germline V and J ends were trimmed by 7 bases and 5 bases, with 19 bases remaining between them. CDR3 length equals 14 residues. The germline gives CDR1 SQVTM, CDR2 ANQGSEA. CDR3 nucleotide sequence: TGCAGCGCGGCAGGCGGGGTCACAGGAGATACGCAGTATTTT. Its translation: CSAAGGVTGDTQYF.

CDR3 sequence reads: CASSFLFRTGGNYGYTF. For the CDR3, the DNA is TGTGCCAGCAGCTTTCTGTTCCGGACAGGGGGAAACTATGGCTACACCTTC. The chain couples TRBV7-8 to TRBJ1-2; 10 bases agree with TRBD1. The trim removed 3 bases at V and 2 bases at J, leaving 9 bases unmatched. The CDR3 contains 17 residues. CDR1 and CDR2 from the germline V gene are SGHVS and FQNEAQ. The variable domain in full, with the rest retrieved from reference TRBV7-8 and TRBJ1-2, is GAGVSQSPRYKVAKRGQDVALRCDPISGHVSLFWYQQALGQGPEFLTYFQNEAQLDKSGLPSDRFFAERPEGSVSTLKIQRTQQEDSAVYLCASSFLFRTGGNYGYTFGSGTRLTVV.

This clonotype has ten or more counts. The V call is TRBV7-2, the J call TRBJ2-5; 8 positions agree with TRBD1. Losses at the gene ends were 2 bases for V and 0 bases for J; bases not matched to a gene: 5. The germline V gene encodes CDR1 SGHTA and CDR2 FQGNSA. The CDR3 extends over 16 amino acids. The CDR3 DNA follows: TGTGCCAGCAGCTTAACAGCAGGGGGCTACCAAGAGACCCAGTACTTC. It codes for CASSLTAGGYQETQYF.

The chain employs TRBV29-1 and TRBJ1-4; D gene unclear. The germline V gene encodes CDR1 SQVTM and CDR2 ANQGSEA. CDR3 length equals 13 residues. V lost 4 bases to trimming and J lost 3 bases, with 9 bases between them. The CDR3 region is CSVGYSPNEKLFF. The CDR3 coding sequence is TGCAGCGTTGGGTATAGCCCTAATGAAAAACTGTTTTTT.

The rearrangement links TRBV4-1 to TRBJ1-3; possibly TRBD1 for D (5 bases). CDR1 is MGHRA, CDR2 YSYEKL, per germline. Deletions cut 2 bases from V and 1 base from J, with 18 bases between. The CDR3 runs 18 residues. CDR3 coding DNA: TGCGCCAGCAGCCAAAGTTGGGGTCGTGGGGGTTCTGGAAACACCATATATTTT. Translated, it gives CASSQSWGRGGSGNTIYF.

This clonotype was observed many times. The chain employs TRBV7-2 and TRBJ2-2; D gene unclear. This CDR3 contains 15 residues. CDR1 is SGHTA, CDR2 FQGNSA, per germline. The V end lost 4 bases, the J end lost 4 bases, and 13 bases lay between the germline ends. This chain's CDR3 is CASSSSIRFTGELFF. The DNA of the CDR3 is TGTGCCAGCAGCTCATCAATAAGGTTCACCGGGGAGCTGTTTTTT.

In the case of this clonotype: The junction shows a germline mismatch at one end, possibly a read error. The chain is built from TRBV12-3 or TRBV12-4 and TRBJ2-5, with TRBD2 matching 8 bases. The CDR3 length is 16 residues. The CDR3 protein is CTSSRAAGVGVETQYF. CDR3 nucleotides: TGTACCAGCAGTCGTGCAGCGGGAGTTGGAGTGGAGACCCAGTACTTC.

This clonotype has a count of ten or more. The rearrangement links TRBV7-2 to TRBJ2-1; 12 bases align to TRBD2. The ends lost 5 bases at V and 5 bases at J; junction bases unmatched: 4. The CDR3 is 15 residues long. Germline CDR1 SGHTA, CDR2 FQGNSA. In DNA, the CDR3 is TGTGCCAGCAGCGCTAGCGGGAGGGACGACAATGAGCAGTTCTTC. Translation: CASSASGRDDNEQFF. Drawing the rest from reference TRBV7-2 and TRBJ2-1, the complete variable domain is GAGVSQSPSNKVTEKGKDVELRCDPISGHTALYWYRQSLGQGLEFLIYFQGNSAPDKSGLPSDRFSAERTGGSVSTLTIQRTQQEDSAVYLCASSASGRDDNEQFFGPGTRLTVL.

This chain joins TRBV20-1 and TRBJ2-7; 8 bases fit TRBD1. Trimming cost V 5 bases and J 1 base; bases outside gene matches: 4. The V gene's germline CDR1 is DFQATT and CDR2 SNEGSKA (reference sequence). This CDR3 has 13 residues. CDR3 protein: CSAPDRVSYEQYF. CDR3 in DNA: TGCAGTGCTCCGGACAGGGTGTCCTACGAGCAGTACTTC.

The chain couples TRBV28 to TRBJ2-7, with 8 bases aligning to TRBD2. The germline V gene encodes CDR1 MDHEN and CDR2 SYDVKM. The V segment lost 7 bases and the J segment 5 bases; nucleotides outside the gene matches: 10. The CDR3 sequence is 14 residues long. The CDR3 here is CASNVVGRAHEQYF. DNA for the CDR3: TGTGCCAGCAATGTGGTCGGGAGGGCCCACGAGCAGTACTTC.

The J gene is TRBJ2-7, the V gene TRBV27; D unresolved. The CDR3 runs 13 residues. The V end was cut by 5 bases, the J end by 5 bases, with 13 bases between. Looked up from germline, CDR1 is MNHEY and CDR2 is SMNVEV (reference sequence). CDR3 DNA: TGTGCCAGCAGTCTCTCAGGAAACCACGAGCAGTACTTC. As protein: CASSLSGNHEQYF.

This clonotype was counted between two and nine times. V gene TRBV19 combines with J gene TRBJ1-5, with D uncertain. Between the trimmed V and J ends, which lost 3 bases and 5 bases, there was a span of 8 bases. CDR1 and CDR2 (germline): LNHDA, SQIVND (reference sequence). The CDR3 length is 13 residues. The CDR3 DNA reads TGTGCCAGTAGTATTGGAGGCTATCAGCCCCAGCATTTT. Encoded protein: CASSIGGYQPQHF.

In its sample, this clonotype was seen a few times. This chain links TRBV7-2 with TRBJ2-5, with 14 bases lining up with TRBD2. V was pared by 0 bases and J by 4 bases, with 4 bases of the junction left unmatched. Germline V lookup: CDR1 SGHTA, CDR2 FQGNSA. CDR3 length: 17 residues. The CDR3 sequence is CASSLAGLAGVTETQYF. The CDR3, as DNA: TGTGCCAGCAGCTTAGCGGGACTAGCGGGAGTCACAGAGACCCAGTACTTC.

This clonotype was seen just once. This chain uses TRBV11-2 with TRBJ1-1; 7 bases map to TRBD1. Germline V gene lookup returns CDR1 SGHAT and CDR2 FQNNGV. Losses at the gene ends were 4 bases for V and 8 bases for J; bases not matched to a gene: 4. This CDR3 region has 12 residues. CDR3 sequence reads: CASSWGQREAFF. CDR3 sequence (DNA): TGTGCCAGCAGCTGGGGACAGAGAGAAGCTTTCTTT.

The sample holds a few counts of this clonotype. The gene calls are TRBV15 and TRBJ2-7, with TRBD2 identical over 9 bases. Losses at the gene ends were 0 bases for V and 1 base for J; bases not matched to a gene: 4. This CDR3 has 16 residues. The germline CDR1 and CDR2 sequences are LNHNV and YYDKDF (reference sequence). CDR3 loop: CATSRDLAGVSYEQYF. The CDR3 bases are TGTGCCACCAGCAGAGACTTAGCGGGAGTGTCCTACGAGCAGTACTTC.

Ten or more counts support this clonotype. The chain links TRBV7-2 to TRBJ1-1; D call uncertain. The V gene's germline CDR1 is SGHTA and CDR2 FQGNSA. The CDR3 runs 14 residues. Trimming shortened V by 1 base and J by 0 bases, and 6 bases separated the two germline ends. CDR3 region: CASSLDFMNTEAFF. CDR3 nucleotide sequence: TGTGCCAGCAGCTTAGATTTTATGAACACTGAAGCTTTCTTT.

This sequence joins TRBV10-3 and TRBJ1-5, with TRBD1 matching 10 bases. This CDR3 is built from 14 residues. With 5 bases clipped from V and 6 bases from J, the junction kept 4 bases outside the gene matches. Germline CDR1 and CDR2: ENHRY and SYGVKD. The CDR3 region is CAISNGDRGQPQHF. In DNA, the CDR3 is TGTGCCATCAGTAACGGGGACAGGGGTCAGCCCCAGCATTTT.

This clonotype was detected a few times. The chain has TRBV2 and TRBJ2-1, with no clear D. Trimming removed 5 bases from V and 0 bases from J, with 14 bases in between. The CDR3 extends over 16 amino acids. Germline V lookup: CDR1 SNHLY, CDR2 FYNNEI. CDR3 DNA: TGTGCCAGCAGTACTCCGACATTCAGCTCCTACAATGAGCAGTTCTTC. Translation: CASSTPTFSSYNEQFF. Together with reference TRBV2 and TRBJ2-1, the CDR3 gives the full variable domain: EPEVTQTPSHQVTQMGQEVILRCVPISNHLYFYWYRQILGQKVEFLVSFYNNEISEKSEIFDDQFSVERPDGSNFTLKIRSTKLEDSAMYFCASSTPTFSSYNEQFFGPGTRLTVL.

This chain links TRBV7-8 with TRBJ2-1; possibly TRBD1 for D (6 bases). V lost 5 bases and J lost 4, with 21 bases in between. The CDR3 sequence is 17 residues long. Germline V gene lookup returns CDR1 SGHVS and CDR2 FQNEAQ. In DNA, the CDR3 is TGTGCCAGCAGCAACAAGGAAGGGCAGGGGCTATACAATGAGCAGTTCTTC. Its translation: CASSNKEGQGLYNEQFF.

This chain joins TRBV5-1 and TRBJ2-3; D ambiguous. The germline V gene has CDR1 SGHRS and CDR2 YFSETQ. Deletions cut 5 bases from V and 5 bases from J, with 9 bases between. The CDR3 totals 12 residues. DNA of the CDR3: TGCGCCAGCAGTTTACAGAGAGATACGCAGTATTTT. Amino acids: CASSLQRDTQYF.

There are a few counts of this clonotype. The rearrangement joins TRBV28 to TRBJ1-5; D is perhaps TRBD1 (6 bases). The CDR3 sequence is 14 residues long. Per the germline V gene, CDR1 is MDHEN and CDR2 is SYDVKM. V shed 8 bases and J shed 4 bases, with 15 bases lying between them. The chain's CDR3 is CASETLRGNQPQHF. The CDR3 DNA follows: TGTGCCAGCGAAACGCTTAGGGGGAATCAGCCCCAGCATTTT.

The CDR3: CASSRHLRSDTQYF. In nucleotides, the CDR3 is TGTGCCAGCAGTCGCCACCTCCGTTCAGATACGCAGTATTTT. V and J are TRBV6-5 and TRBJ2-3; D is undetermined. The CDR3 runs 14 residues. CDR1 and CDR2 (germline): MNHEY, SVGAGI. Trimming pared 5 bases from V and 4 bases from J, leaving 13 bases between.